The clone carrying this T cell receptor (beta chain) was picked up a small number of times. No antigen is known for it. Per the germline V gene, CDR1 is SNHLY and CDR2 is FYNNEI. Trimming shortened V by 5 bases and J by 5 bases, and 15 bases separated the two germline ends. CDR3 length: 14 amino acids. MiXCR, run by TCRdb on the RT-PCR reads, gives a single entry per CDR3 protein. This table holds hundreds of thousands of distinct CDR3 sequences, about 7.6% found once. The data stem from a study of response to subunit inactivated influenza vaccine. Whole-study findings and limits: The authors offered the suggestion that each seasonal influenza vaccination recruits few new T cells.

The chain links TRBV2 to TRBJ2-5; D is perhaps TRBD2 (5 bases). The TCR sequence derives from a man between 50 and 75 years old who received an inactivated influenza vaccine. Sequencing used PBMCs from blood, obtained approximately 25 months after vaccination. This CDR3 is CASSNRDLGETQYF. Written as DNA, the CDR3 is TGTGCCAGCAGTAACCGGGATTTAGGGGAGACCCAGTACTTC.